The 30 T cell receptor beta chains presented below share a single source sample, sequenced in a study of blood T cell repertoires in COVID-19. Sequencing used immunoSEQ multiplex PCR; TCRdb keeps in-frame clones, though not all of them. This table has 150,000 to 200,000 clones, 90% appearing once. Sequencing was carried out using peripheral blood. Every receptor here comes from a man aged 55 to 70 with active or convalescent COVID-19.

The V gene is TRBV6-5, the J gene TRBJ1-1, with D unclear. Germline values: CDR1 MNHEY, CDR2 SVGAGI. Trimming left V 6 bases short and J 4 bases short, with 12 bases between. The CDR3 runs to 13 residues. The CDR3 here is CASRHKTGTEAFF. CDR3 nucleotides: TGTGCCAGCAGACACAAGACGGGCACTGAAGCTTTCTTT.

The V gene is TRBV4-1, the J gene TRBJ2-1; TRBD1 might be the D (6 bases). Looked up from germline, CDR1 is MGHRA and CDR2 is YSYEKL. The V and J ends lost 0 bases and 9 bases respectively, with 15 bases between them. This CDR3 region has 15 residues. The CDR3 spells CASSQDWAGVGEQFF. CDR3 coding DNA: TGCGCCAGCAGCCAAGATTGGGCAGGGGTGGGTGAGCAGTTCTTC.

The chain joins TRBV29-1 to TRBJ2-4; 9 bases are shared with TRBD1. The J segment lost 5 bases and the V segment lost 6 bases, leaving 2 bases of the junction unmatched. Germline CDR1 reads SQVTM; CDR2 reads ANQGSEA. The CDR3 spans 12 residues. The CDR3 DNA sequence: TGCAGCGTGGGGACAGGGCAAAACATTCAGTACTTC. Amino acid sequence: CSVGTGQNIQYF.

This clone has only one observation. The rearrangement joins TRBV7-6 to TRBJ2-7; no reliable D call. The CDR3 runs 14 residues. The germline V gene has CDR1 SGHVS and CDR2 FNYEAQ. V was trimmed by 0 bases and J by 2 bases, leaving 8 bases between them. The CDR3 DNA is TGTGCCAGCAGCTTAGCCGACATGACCTACGAGCAGTACTTC. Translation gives CASSLADMTYEQYF. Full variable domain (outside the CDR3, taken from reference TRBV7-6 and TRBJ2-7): GAGVSQSPRYKVTKRGQDVALRCDPISGHVSLYWYRQALGQGPEFLTYFNYEAQQDKSGLPNDRFSAERPEGSISTLTIQRTEQRDSAMYRCASSLADMTYEQYFGPGTRLTVT.

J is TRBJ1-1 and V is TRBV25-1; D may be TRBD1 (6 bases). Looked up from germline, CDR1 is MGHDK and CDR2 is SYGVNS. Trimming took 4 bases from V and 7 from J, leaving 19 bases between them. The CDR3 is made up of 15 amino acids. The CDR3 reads CASSGQGFLLVEAFF. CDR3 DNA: TGTGCCAGCAGTGGGCAGGGGTTTTTGCTTGTTGAAGCTTTCTTT.

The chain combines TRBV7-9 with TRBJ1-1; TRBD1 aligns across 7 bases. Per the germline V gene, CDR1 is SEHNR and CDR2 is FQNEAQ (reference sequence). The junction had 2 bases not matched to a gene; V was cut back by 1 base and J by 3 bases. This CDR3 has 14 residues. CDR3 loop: CASSLGQGYTEAFF. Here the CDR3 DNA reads TGTGCCAGCAGCTTAGGACAGGGTTACACTGAAGCTTTCTTT.

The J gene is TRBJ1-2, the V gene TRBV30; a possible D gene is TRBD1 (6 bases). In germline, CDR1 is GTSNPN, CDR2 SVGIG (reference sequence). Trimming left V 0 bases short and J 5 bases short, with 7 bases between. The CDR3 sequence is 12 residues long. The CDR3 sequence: CAWSVQGYGYTF. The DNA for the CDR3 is TGTGCCTGGAGTGTACAGGGATATGGCTACACCTTC.

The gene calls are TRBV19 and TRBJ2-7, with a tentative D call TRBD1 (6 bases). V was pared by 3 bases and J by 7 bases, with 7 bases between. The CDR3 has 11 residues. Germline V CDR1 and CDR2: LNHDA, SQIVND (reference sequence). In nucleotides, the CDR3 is TGTGCCAGTAGTATCCAGGGGGAGCAGTACTTC. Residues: CASSIQGEQYF.

CDR3 DNA sequence: TGTGCCACCAGCGGGACAGGGGTCACCGGGGAGCTGTTTTTT. Translation: CATSGTGVTGELFF. J is TRBJ2-2 and V is TRBV24-1, with 10 positions matching TRBD1. With 7 bases clipped from V and 4 bases from J, the junction kept 2 bases outside the gene matches. CDR1 is KGHDR and CDR2 is SFDVKD in the germline V gene. The CDR3 sequence is 14 residues long.

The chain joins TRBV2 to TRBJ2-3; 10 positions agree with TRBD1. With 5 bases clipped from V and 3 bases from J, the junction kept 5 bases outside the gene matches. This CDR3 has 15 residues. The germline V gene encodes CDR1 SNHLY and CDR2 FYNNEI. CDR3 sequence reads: CASSPRDRGTDTQYF. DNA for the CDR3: TGTGCCAGCAGTCCCCGGGACAGGGGAACAGATACGCAGTATTTT.

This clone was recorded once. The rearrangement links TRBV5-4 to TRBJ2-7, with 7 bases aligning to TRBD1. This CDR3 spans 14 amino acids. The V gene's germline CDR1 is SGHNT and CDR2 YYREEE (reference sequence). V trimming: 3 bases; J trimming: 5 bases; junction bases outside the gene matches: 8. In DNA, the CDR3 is TGTGCCAGCAGCTCTCCAGGGGGTGGGCACGAGCAGTACTTC. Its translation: CASSSPGGGHEQYF. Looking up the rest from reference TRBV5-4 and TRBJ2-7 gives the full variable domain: ETGVTQSPTHLIKTRGQQVTLRCSSQSGHNTVSWYQQALGQGPQFIFQYYREEENGRGNFPPRFSGLQFPNYSSELNVNALELDDSALYLCASSSPGGGHEQYFGPGTRLTVT.

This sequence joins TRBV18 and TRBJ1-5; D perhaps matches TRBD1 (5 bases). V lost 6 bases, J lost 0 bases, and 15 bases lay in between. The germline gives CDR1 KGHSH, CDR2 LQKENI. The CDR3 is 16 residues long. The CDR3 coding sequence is TGTGCCAGCTCCGAGCGACAGAAATATAGCAATCAGCCCCAGCATTTT. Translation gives CASSERQKYSNQPQHF.

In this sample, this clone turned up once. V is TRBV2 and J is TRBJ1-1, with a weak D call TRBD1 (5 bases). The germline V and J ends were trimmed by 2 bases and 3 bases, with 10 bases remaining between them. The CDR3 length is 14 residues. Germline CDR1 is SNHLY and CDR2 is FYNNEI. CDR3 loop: CASSEQGRYTEAFF. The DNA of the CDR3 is TGTGCCAGCAGTGAACAGGGTAGGTACACTGAAGCTTTCTTT. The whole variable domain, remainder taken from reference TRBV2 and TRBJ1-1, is EPEVTQTPSHQVTQMGQEVILRCVPISNHLYFYWYRQILGQKVEFLVSFYNNEISEKSEIFDDQFSVERPDGSNFTLKIRSTKLEDSAMYFCASSEQGRYTEAFFGQGTRLTVV.

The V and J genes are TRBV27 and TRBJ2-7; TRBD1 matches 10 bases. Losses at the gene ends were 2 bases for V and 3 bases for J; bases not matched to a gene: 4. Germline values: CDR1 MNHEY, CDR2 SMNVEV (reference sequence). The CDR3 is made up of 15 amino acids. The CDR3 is CASSLKTGGLYEQYF. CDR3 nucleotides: TGTGCCAGCAGTTTAAAGACAGGGGGCCTCTACGAGCAGTACTTC.

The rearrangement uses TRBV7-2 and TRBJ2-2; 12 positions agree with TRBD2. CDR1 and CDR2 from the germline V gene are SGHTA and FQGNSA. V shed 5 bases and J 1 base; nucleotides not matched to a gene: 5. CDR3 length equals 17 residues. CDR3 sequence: CASSRPGLAGNTGELFF. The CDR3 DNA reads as TGTGCCAGCAGCCGTCCGGGACTAGCGGGGAACACCGGGGAGCTGTTTTTT.

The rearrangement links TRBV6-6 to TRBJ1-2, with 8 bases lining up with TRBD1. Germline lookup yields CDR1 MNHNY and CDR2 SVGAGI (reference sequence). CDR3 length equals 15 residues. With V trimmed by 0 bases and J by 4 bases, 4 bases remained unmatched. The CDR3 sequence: CASSYSKDRGYGYTF. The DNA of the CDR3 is TGTGCCAGCAGTTACTCGAAAGACAGGGGCTATGGCTACACCTTC.

DNA of the CDR3: TGTGCCAGCAGCTTAAGGGGACAGGCATCTTCAGATTCACCCCTCCACTTT. Translation: CASSLRGQASSDSPLHF. This rearrangement joins TRBV7-9 to TRBJ1-6, with 8 bases matching TRBD1. Germline V gene data show CDR1 as SEHNR and CDR2 as FQNEAQ (reference sequence). This CDR3 has 17 amino acids. The junction had 11 bases not matched to a gene; V was cut back by 2 bases and J by 8 bases. Using reference TRBV7-9 and TRBJ1-6 for the parts outside the CDR3, the full variable domain is DTGVSQNPRHKITKRGQNVTFRCDPISEHNRLYWYRQTLGQGPEFLTYFQNEAQLEKSRLLSDRFSAERPKGSFSTLEIQRTEQGDSAMYLCASSLRGQASSDSPLHFGNGTRLTVT.

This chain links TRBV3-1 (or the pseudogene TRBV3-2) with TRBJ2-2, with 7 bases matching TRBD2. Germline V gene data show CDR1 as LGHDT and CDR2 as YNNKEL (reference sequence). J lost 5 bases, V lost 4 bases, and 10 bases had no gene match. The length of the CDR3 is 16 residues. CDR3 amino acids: CASSPLGGSSTGELFF. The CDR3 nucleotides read TGTGCCAGCAGCCCTCTGGGAGGGAGTTCGACCGGGGAGCTGTTTTTT.

CDR3 sequence reads: CASSTMNEQFF. The CDR3 DNA reads as TGCGCCAGCAGTACTATGAATGAGCAGTTCTTC. The V gene is TRBV10-2, the J gene TRBJ2-1; D remains unclear. Looked up from germline, CDR1 is WSHSY and CDR2 is SAAADI. The CDR3 runs 11 residues. V gave up 5 bases and J gave up 7 bases, with 6 bases separating them.

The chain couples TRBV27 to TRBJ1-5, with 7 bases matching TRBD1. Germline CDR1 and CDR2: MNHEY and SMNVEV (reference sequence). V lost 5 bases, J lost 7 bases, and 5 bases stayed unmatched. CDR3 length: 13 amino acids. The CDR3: CASSRHRGQPQHF. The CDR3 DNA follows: TGTGCCAGCAGTCGACACAGGGGCCAGCCCCAGCATTTT.

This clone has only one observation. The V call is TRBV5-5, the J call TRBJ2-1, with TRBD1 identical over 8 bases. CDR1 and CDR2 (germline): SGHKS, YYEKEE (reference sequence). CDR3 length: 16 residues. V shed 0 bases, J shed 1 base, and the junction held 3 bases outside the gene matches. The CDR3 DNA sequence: TGTGCCAGCAGCTTGGACCAGGGGGCATCCTACAATGAGCAGTTCTTC. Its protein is CASSLDQGASYNEQFF.

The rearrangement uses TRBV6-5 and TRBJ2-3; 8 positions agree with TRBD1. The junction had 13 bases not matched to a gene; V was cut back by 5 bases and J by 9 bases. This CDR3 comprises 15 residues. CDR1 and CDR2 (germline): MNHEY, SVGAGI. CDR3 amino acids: CASSPPGQAAGTQYF. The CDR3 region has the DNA TGTGCCAGCAGTCCCCCGGGACAGGCCGCAGGAACGCAGTATTTT.

Written as DNA, the CDR3 is TGTGCCAGCAGCGCCAGTTGGGGGGTGGGAAATGAGCAGTTCTTC. Translation gives CASSASWGVGNEQFF. V and J are TRBV13 and TRBJ2-1, with D possibly being TRBD2 (6 bases). Germline loops: CDR1 PRHDT, CDR2 FYEKMQ (reference sequence). V shed 5 bases and J shed 7 bases, with 18 bases lying between them. There are 15 residues in the CDR3. The variable domain in full, with the rest retrieved from reference TRBV13 and TRBJ2-1, is AAGVIQSPRHLIKEKRETATLKCYPIPRHDTVYWYQQGPGQDPQFLISFYEKMQSDKGSIPDRFSAQQFSDYHSELNMSSLELGDSALYFCASSASWGVGNEQFFGPGTRLTVL.

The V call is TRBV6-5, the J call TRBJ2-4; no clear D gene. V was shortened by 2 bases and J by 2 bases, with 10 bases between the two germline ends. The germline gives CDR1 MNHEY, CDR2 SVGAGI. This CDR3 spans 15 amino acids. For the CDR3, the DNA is TGTGCCAGCAGTTACCTCGCTGACACCAAAAACATTCAGTACTTC. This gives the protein CASSYLADTKNIQYF.

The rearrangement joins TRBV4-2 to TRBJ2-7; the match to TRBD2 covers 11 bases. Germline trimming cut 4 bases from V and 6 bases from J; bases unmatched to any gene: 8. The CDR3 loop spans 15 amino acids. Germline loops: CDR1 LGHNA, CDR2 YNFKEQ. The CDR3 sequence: CASSRGTSGVSEQYF. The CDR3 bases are TGTGCCAGCAGCCGGGGGACTAGCGGAGTATCCGAGCAGTACTTC.

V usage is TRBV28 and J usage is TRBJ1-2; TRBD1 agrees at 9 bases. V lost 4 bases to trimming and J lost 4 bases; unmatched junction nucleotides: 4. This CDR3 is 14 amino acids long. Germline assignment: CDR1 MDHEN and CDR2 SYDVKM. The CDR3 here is CASSSTGGVYGYTF. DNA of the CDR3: TGTGCCAGCAGTTCGACAGGGGGGGTCTATGGCTACACCTTC.

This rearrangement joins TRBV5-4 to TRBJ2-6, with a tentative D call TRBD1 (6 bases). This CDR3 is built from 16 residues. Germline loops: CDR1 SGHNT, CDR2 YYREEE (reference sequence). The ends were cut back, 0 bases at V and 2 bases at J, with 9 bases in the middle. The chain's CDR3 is CASSLDPGAGANVLTF. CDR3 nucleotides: TGTGCCAGCAGCTTGGATCCAGGGGCTGGGGCCAACGTCCTGACTTTC.

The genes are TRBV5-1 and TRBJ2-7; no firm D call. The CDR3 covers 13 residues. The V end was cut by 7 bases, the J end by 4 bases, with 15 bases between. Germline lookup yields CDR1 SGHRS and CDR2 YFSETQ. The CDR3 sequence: CASSGSSQYEQYF. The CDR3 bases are TGCGCCAGCTCAGGCTCGAGCCAATACGAGCAGTACTTC.

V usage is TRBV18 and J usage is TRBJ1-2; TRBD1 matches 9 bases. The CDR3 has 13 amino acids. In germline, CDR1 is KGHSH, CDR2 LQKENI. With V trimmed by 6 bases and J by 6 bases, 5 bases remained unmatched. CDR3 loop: CASSIGQGNGYTF. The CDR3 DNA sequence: TGTGCCAGCTCCATCGGACAGGGGAATGGCTACACCTTC.

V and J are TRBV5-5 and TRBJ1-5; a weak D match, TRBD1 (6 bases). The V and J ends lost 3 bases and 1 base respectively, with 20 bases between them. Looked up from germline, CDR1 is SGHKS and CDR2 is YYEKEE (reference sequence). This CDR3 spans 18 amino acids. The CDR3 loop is CASSYSYREKGSNQPQHF. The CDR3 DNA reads TGTGCCAGCAGCTACTCTTACAGGGAAAAGGGCAGCAATCAGCCCCAGCATTTT.